This T cell receptor (beta chain) originates from a study of vaccination effects on CD4 cells after COVID-19. Study conclusions and caveats: In vaccinees who were healthy, merely 1 out of 255 vaccine-induced clones cross-reacted with common cold coronaviruses. Marked clonal contraction of both clone types appeared late after vaccination.

The protocol was immunoSEQ multiplex PCR, while the TCRdb copy is restricted to in-frame clones and leaves out a portion. The sample consists of around 35,000 clones, 66% of them appearing once. Before any sequencing was done, the ViraFEST assay used viral peptide pools to expand antigen-specific CD4+ T cells. Following culture for approximately 11 days, CD4+ T cells were isolated. The healthy vaccine recipients, who had no prior SARS-CoV-2 infection, showed negative nucleocapsid antibodies. IL-2 medium was substituted for half the medium on days 3 and 7. Turning to this clone: No antigen is known for it.

Germline V CDR1 and CDR2: SGHDT, YYEEEE. V lost 4 bases and J 3 bases, leaving 19 bases between the germline ends. This CDR3 spans 16 amino acids. The sequencing used CD4+ T cells from PBMCs cultured with HCoV-OC43 spike peptides, collected before COVID-19 vaccination. The subset was: HCoV-OC43 spike overlapping peptide pool stimulation. V gene TRBV5-6 combines with J gene TRBJ1-2; no firm D call. The clonotype was recovered from a human donor who received a COVID-19 vaccine. The CDR3 DNA is TGTGCCAGCAGCCATTTTTGGGGTATCGAGGACTATGGCTACACCTTC. This codes for CASSHFWGIEDYGYTF.